This entry concerns a single TCR beta chain. This specimen belongs to a study of CD8 T cells in Susac syndrome. Study at large: Susac syndrome patients were untreated, on corticosteroids with some adding intravenous immunoglobulin, or on intravenous immunoglobulin only.

An amount of RNA that ranged from about 0.45 to 1 ug was reverse transcribed with random hexamers. TCRdb used MiXCR to reprocess the immunoSEQ multiplex PCR reads, holding one entry per CDR3 protein. The sample carries about 190,000 distinct CDR3 sequences, roughly nine tenths recorded once. V gave up 7 bases and J gave up 5 bases, with 12 bases separating them. The germline V gene has CDR1 SGHRS and CDR2 YFSETQ. The CDR3 has 13 residues. The gene calls are TRBV5-1 and TRBJ2-2; perhaps D is TRBD1 or TRBD2 (5 bases each). Sequenced input: CD4+ T cells from PBMCs. The source is a human donor with Susac syndrome. The CDR3: CASHVGETGELFF. Here the CDR3 DNA reads TGCGCCAGCCATGTGGGGGAAACCGGGGAGCTGTTTTTT.